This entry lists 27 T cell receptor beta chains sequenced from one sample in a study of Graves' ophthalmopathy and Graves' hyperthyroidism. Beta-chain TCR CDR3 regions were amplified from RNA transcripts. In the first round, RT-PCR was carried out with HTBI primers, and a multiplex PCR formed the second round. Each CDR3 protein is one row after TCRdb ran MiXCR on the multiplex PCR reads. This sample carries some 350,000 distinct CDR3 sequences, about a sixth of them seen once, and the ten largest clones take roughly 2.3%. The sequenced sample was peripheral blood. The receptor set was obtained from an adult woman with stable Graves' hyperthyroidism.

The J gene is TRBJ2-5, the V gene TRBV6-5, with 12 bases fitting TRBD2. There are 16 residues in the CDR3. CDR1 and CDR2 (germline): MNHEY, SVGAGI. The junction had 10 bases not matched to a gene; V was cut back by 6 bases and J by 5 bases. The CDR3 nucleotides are TGTGCCAGCAGCTTAGCCAGACTAGCGGGGGCGGAGACCCAGTACTTC. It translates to CASSLARLAGAETQYF.

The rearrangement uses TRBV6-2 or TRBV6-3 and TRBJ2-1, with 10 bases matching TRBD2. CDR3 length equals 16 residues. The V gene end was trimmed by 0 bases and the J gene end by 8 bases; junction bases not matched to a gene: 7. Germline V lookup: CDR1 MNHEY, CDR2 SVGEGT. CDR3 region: CASSYSRLAGEHEQFF. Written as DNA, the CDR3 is TGTGCCAGCAGTTACTCTAGGCTAGCGGGAGAGCATGAGCAGTTCTTC.

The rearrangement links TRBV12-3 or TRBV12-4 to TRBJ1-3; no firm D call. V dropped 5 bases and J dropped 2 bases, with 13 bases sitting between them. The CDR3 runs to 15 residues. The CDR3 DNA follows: TGTGCCAGCAGTCTTAGTGGGCCCCCTGGAAACACCATATATTTT. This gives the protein CASSLSGPPGNTIYF.

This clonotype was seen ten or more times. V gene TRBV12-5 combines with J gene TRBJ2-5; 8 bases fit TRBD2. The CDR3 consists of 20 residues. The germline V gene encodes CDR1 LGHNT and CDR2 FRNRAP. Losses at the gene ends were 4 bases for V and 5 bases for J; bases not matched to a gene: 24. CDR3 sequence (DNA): TGTGCTAGTGGTTGGATCAACAAGCGGACCGGGACTAGGGAGGACGAGACCCAGTACTTC. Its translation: CASGWINKRTGTREDETQYF.

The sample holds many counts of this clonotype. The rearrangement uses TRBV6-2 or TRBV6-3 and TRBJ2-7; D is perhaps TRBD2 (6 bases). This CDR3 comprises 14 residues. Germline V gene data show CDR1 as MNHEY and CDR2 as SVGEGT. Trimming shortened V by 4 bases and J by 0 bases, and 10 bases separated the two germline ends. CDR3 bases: TGTGCCAGCAGTTTAACGGGACTCTCCTACGAGCAGTACTTC. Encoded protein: CASSLTGLSYEQYF.

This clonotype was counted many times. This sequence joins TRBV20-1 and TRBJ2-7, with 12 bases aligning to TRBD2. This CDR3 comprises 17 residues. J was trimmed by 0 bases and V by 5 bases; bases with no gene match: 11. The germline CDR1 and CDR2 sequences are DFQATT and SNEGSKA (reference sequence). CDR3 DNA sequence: TGCAGTGCTGAGGGGACTAGCGGGTTCTTCGACTCCTACGAGCAGTACTTC. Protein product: CSAEGTSGFFDSYEQYF.

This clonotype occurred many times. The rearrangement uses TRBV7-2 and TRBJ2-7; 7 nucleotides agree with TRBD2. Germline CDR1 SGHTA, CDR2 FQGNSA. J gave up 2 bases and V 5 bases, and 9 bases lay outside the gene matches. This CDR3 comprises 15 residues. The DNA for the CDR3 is TGTGCCAGCAGCCAGGTGGCTAGCGGAACCTACGAGCAGTACTTC. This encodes CASSQVASGTYEQYF.

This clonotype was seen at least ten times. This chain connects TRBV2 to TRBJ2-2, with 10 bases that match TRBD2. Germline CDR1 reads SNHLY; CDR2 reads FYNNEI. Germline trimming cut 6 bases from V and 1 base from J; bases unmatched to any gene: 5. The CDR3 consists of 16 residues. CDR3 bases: TGTGCCAGCAGGGTCCAGCGGGAGGGGAACACCGGGGAGCTGTTTTTT. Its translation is CASRVQREGNTGELFF.

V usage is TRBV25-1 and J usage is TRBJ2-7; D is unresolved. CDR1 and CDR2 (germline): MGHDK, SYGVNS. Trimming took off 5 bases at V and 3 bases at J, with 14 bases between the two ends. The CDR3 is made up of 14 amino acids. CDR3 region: CASSKDGLHYEQYF. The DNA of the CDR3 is TGTGCCAGCAGTAAGGATGGTCTGCACTACGAGCAGTACTTC.

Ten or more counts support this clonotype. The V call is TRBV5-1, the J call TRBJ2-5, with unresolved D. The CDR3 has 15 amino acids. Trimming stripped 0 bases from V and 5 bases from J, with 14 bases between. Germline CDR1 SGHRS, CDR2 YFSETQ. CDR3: CASSLGGAAGETQYF. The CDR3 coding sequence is TGCGCCAGCAGCTTGGGAGGCGCGGCTGGGGAGACCCAGTACTTC.

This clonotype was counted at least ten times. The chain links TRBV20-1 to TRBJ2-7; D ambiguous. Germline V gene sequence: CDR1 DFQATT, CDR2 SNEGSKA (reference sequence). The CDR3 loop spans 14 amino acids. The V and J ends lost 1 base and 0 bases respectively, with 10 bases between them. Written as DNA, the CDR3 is TGCAGTGCTAGAGCGAGCGCTAGCTCCTACGAGCAGTACTTC. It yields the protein CSARASASSYEQYF.

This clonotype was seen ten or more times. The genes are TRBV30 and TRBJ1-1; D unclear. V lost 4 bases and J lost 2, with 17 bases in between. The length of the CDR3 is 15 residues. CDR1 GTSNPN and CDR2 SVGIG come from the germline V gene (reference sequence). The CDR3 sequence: CAWTAPGSLNTEAFF. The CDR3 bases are TGTGCCTGGACAGCCCCGGGCAGTCTAAACACTGAAGCTTTCTTT.

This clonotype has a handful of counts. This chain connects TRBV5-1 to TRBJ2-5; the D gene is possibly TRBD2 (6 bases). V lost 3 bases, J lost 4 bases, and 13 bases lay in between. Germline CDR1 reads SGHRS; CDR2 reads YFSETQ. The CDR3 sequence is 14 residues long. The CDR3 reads CASSWGVARETQYF. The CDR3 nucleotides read TGCGCCAGCAGCTGGGGGGTAGCCAGAGAGACCCAGTACTTC.

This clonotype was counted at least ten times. The CDR3: CSAPPETGTDTQYF. The CDR3, as DNA: TGCAGTGCTCCCCCGGAGACCGGCACAGATACGCAGTATTTT. The rearrangement joins TRBV20-1 to TRBJ2-3; no definite D call. V was pared by 5 bases and J by 1 base, with 13 bases between. Germline V CDR1 and CDR2: DFQATT, SNEGSKA (reference sequence). CDR3 size: 14 residues.

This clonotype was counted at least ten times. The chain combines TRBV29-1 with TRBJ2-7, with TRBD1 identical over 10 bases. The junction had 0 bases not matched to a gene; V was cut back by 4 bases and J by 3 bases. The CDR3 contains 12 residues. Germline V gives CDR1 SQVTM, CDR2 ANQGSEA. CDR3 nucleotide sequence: TGCAGCGTTGGGACAGGGGGCTACGAGCAGTACTTC. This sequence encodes CSVGTGGYEQYF.

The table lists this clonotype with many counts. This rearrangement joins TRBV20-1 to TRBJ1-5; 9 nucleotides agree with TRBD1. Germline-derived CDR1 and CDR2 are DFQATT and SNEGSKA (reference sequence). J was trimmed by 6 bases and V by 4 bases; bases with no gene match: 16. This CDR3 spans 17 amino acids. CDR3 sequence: CSAKGHTGTGSSQPQHF. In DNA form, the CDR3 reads TGCAGTGCTAAAGGGCACACCGGGACAGGGAGTTCTCAGCCCCAGCATTTT.

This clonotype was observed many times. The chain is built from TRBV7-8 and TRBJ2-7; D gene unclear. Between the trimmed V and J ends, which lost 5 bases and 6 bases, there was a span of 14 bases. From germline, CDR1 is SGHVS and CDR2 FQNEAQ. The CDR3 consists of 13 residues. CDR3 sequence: CASSLGPGSEQYF. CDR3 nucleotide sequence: TGTGCCAGCAGCCTCGGACCGGGCAGCGAGCAGTACTTC.

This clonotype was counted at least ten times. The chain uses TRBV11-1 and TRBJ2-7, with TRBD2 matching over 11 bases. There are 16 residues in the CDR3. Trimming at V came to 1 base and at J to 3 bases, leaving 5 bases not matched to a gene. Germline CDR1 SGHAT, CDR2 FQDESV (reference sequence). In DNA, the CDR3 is TGTGCCAGCAGCTTAGGGCGGGGGACTAGCGGCTACGAGCAGTACTTC. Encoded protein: CASSLGRGTSGYEQYF.

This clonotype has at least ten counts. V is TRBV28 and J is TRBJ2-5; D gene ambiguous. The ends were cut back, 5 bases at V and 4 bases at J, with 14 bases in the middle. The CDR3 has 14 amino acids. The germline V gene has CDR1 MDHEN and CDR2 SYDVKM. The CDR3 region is CASSTQPRLETQYF. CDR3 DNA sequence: TGTGCCAGCAGTACGCAGCCCCGGCTAGAGACCCAGTACTTC.

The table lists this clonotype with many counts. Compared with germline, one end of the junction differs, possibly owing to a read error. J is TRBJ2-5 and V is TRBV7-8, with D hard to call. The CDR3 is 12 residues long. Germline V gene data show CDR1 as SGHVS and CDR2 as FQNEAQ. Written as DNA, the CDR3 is TGTGCCAGCAGCTTAGGCGGTCTAGTGTTAGACTTC. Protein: CASSLGGLVLDF.

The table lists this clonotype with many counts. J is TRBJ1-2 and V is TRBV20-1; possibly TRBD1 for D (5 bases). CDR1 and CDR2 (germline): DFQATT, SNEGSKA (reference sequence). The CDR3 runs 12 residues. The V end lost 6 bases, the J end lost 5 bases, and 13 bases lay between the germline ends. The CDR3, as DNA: TGCAGTGCCCTACAGGTAAGTTATGGCTACACCTTC. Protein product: CSALQVSYGYTF.

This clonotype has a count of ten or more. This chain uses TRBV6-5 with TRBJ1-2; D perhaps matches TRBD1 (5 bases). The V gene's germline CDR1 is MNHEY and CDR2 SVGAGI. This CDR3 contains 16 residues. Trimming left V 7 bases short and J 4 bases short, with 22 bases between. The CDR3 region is CASTTLGTTLSYGYTF. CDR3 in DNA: TGTGCCAGCACCACGCTTGGGACTACGCTTAGCTATGGCTACACCTTC.

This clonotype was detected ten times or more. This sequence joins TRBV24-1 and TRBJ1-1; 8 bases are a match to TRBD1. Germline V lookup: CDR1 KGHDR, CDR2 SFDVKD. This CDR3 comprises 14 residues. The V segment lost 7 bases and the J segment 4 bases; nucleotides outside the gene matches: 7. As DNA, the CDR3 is TGTGCCACCAGGGGACAGGTGGGGGGCACTGAAGCTTTCTTT. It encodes CATRGQVGGTEAFF.

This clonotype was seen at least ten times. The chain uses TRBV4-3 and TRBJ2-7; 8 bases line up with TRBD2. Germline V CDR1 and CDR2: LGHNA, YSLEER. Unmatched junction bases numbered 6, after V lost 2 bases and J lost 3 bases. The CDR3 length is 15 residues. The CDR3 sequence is CASSQLAGTGYEQYF. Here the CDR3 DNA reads TGCGCCAGCAGCCAATTAGCGGGAACGGGCTACGAGCAGTACTTC.

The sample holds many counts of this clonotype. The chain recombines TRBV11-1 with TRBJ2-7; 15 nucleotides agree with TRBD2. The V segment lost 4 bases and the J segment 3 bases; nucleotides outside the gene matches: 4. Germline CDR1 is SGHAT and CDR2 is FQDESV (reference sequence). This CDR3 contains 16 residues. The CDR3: CASSYGLAGGIYEQYF. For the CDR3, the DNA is TGTGCCAGCAGCTACGGACTAGCGGGAGGGATCTACGAGCAGTACTTC.

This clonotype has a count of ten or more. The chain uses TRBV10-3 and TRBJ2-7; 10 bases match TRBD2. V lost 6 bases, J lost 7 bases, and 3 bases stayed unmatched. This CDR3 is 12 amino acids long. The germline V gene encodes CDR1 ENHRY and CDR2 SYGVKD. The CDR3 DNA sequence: TGTGCCATCAGCCTAGCGGGAGAGGAGCAGTACTTC. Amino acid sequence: CAISLAGEEQYF.

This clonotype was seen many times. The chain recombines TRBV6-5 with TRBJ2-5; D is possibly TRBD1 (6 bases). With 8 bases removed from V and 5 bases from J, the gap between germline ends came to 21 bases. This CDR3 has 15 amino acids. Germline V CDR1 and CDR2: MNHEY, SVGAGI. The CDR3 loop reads CASGPGHTTRETQYF. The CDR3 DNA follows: TGTGCCAGCGGCCCGGGACACACGACTCGCGAGACCCAGTACTTC.